This T cell receptor beta chain was profiled in a study of blood T cell repertoires in COVID-19. Looking at the study overall: Acute and convalescent COVID-19 specimens originated in the United States, Italy and Spain. Sample material is recorded as cDNA or gDNA derived from T cells, B-cell-depleted T cells, or PBMCs.

Seattle participants joined during active infection and were tracked over time. Under the authors' procedure: Reference gene primer amplification in the assay estimated nucleated cell counts. The method was immunoSEQ multiplex PCR; TCRdb's version includes in-frame clones alone and lacks a portion of them. That table gives V, J and clone size, and the DNA gave D and trimming. The sample yields nearly 350,000 clones, about 90% seen once. Trimming took 0 bases from V and 7 from J, leaving 16 bases between them. The germline gives CDR1 SGDLS, CDR2 YYNGEE. The CDR3 extends over 15 amino acids. The V gene is TRBV9, the J gene TRBJ1-2, with a tentative D call TRBD1 (6 bases). This TCR came from a woman between 65 and 79 years old with COVID-19, enrolled during active disease. The sample consisted of peripheral blood. This CDR3 reads CASSVGGGDPPGYTF. The CDR3 DNA reads TGTGCCAGCAGCGTAGGAGGGGGGGACCCGCCTGGCTACACCTTC.